The present entry profiles one TCR beta chain with its context. This specimen comes from a study of blood T cell repertoires in COVID-19. Ages ranged from about 18 to 100 years, with residence in more than 20 US areas. Donors of Cohort 3 who recovered were those that had two negative PCRs, clearance, or symptom resolution. This CDR3 spans 17 amino acids. Per germline, CDR1 LGHNA and CDR2 YNFKEQ. The J segment lost 0 bases and the V segment lost 4 bases, leaving 8 bases of the junction unmatched. Original data processing: Amplifying reference gene primers gave estimates of nucleated cell counts. The table came from immunoSEQ multiplex PCR; TCRdb's copy has only in-frame clones and leaves some out. V and J calls and clone size come straight from that table; D and trimming were deduced from the DNA. The sample yields roughly 230,000 clones, about 86% seen once.

Sample: PBMCs or T cells enriched from blood (not recorded which). The receptor comes from a man in his forties or fifties who had recovered from COVID-19. The chain couples TRBV4-2 to TRBJ2-2, with TRBD2 matching 7 bases. CDR3 amino acids: CASSPNAAGANTGELFF. CDR3 sequence (DNA): TGTGCCAGCAGCCCTAATGCGGCGGGGGCGAACACCGGGGAGCTGTTTTTT.